Presented here are 30 T cell receptor beta chains from one specimen sequenced in a study of blood T cells in healthy people across ages. A sample-barcoded 5' primer and a J-beta primer mix were used in a second PCR of about 6 to 12 cycles. Using its own MiXCR run on the 5' RACE reads, TCRdb lists one record per CDR3 protein. The sample lists about 1.7 million distinct CDR3 sequences; roughly 27% were seen once. The sample taken for sequencing was blood. Source of these receptors: a woman younger than 45 in good health.

The J gene is TRBJ2-7, the V gene TRBV6-5, with D possibly TRBD1 on 6 matching bases. The germline V gene encodes CDR1 MNHEY and CDR2 SVGAGI. Trimming left V 0 bases short and J 1 base short, with 10 bases between. The CDR3 has 15 amino acids. The CDR3 region is CASSYSLQGSYEQYF. CDR3 in DNA: TGTGCCAGCAGTTACTCACTACAGGGTTCCTACGAGCAGTACTTC.

V usage is TRBV5-1 and J usage is TRBJ1-2; 10 nucleotides line up with TRBD1. From germline, CDR1 is SGHRS and CDR2 YFSETQ. V shed 0 bases and J 3 bases; nucleotides not matched to a gene: 2. The CDR3 consists of 15 residues. CDR3 bases: TGCGCCAGCAGCTTGGCCGGACAGGGGGACTATGGCTACACCTTC. Translating it yields CASSLAGQGDYGYTF. Full variable domain (remainder filled in from reference TRBV5-1 and TRBJ1-2): KAGVTQTPRYLIKTRGQQVTLSCSPISGHRSVSWYQQTPGQGLQFLFEYFSETQRNKGNFPGRFSGRQFSNSRSEMNVSTLELGDSALYLCASSLAGQGDYGYTFGSGTRLTVV.

Notes on this clonotype: A much bigger clone sits one base away, suggesting this may be a read error. The V and J genes are TRBV29-1 and TRBJ2-1; 10 nucleotides match TRBD2. V shed 7 bases, J shed 4 bases, and the junction held 7 bases outside the gene matches. From germline, CDR1 is SQVTM and CDR2 ANQGSEA. CDR3 length equals 14 residues. CDR3 DNA: TGCAGCGCGGAAGGACTAGCGGCATACAATGAGCAGTTCTTC. Encoded protein: CSAEGLAAYNEQFF.

V gene TRBV4-1 combines with J gene TRBJ2-7; D may match TRBD1 or TRBD2 (7 bases each). Germline-derived CDR1 and CDR2 are MGHRA and YSYEKL. The V end was cut by 5 bases, the J end by 4 bases, with 24 bases between. The CDR3 has 17 amino acids. The CDR3 nucleotides read TGCGCCAGCAGCTCATCCATCCCCCAGGGGGGGACGTACGAGCAGTACTTC. Translation gives CASSSSIPQGGTYEQYF.

The chain uses TRBV10-2 and TRBJ2-7; TRBD1 aligns across 12 bases. Germline loops: CDR1 WSHSY, CDR2 SAAADI. The CDR3 loop spans 18 amino acids. With V trimmed by 6 bases and J by 2 bases, 14 bases remained unmatched. CDR3 DNA sequence: TGCGCCAGCAGGGAACCGGGACAGGGGGCGCTTAAGGCCTACGAGCAGTACTTC. This gives the protein CASREPGQGALKAYEQYF.

About this clonotype: One junction end does not reproduce the germline sequence, and a read error may be involved. The chain uses TRBV25-1 and TRBJ2-7; D is unclear. The CDR3 is made up of 14 amino acids. Germline-derived CDR1 and CDR2 are MGHDK and SYGVNS. The CDR3 DNA follows: TGTGCCCGCAGTGAATATGACCCAGAGTACGAGCAGTACTTC. Protein sequence: CARSEYDPEYEQYF.

This clonotype was counted between two and nine times. This chain uses TRBV21-1 with TRBJ2-3; the D call of TRBD2 is as the table states it, not checked on the DNA. TRBV21-1 is described as a pseudogene. This CDR3 is 19 amino acids long. CDR3 in amino acids: CASSRGLATGCPSTDTQYF. The CDR3 DNA is TGTGCCAGCAGCCGGGGACTAGCGACAGGATGCCCTAGCACAGATACGCAGTATTTT.

This clonotype showed up just a few times. The chain recombines TRBV28 with TRBJ2-2, with a weak D call TRBD2 (7 bases). The CDR3 runs 16 residues. Germline V gene sequence: CDR1 MDHEN, CDR2 SYDVKM. The V gene lost 6 bases and the J gene lost 5 bases, with 19 bases spanning the gap. The CDR3 loop is CASRPPGGQWTGELFF. The CDR3 DNA reads TGTGCCAGCAGACCCCCCGGGGGGCAATGGACCGGGGAGCTGTTTTTT.

This clonotype was seen more than once but under ten times. One end of the junction is discordant with germline, which a read error may explain. V usage is TRBV4-3 and J usage is TRBJ2-1, with 9 bases aligning to TRBD2. The CDR3 covers 18 residues. Germline V gene lookup returns CDR1 LGHNA and CDR2 YSLEER. CDR3 sequence: CASSQDVALAGSYNERFF. The CDR3 bases are TGCGCCAGCAGCCAAGATGTGGCTCTAGCGGGGAGTTACAATGAGCGGTTCTTC.

In this sample, this clonotype turned up a few times. At one of its ends the junction is not consistent with the germline gene, which may arise from a read error. This chain uses TRBV24-1 with TRBJ1-2; no clear D gene. The CDR3 spans 13 residues. Looked up from germline, CDR1 is KGHDR and CDR2 is SFDVKD. The CDR3 here is CATIDLKFGGYTF. CDR3 nucleotides: TGTGCCACCATTGATTTGAAGTTCGGCGGCTACACCTTC.

This clonotype came up a few times. The chain carries TRBV7-2 and TRBJ1-5; the match to TRBD1 covers 8 bases. The CDR3 runs to 15 residues. The V gene end was trimmed by 5 bases and the J gene end by 2 bases; junction bases not matched to a gene: 5. Germline V gene sequence: CDR1 SGHTA, CDR2 FQGNSA. The CDR3 nucleotides read TGTGCCAGCAGCGTTCGGACAGGGCGCAATCAGCCCCAGCATTTT. As protein: CASSVRTGRNQPQHF.

The chain recombines TRBV7-9 with TRBJ2-1; 7 bases align to TRBD2. The CDR3 consists of 16 residues. Germline V gives CDR1 SEHNR, CDR2 FQNEAQ (reference sequence). Trimming cost V 5 bases and J 2 bases; bases outside gene matches: 9. Here the CDR3 DNA reads TGTGCCAGCAGCCTCCCCGAGCGGGATGCCTACAATGAGCAGTTCTTC. Protein: CASSLPERDAYNEQFF.

This clonotype was recorded many times. The chain joins TRBV7-9 to TRBJ2-7; possibly TRBD2 for D (5 bases). This CDR3 is 12 amino acids long. The V gene lost 3 bases and the J gene lost 6 bases, with 9 bases spanning the gap. From germline, CDR1 is SEHNR and CDR2 FQNEAQ (reference sequence). Written as DNA, the CDR3 is TGTGCCAGCAGCTTCGGGGAATTCGAGCAGTACTTC. It yields the protein CASSFGEFEQYF. Supplemented by reference TRBV7-9 and TRBJ2-7, the full variable domain reads DTGVSQNPRHKITKRGQNVTFRCDPISEHNRLYWYRQTLGQGPEFLTYFQNEAQLEKSRLLSDRFSAERPKGSFSTLEIQRTEQGDSAMYLCASSFGEFEQYFGPGTRLTVT.

The count of this clonotype is one. The CDR3 coding sequence is TGTGCCAGCAGCGTAGTAAGCGGGCCGGTAGGCAATGAGCAGTACTTC. Translating gives CASSVVSGPVGNEQYF. The chain combines TRBV9 with TRBJ2-7; a weak D match, TRBD2 (6 bases). The germline V gene encodes CDR1 SGDLS and CDR2 YYNGEE. This CDR3 comprises 16 residues. The ends were cut back, 0 bases at V and 7 bases at J, with 20 bases in the middle.

The V and J genes are TRBV28 and TRBJ2-3; D not resolved. With 5 bases removed from V and 1 base from J, the gap between germline ends came to 19 bases. The CDR3 covers 17 residues. The germline CDR1 and CDR2 sequences are MDHEN and SYDVKM. CDR3 in amino acids: CASSPIRRATGTDTQYF. CDR3 bases: TGTGCCAGCAGTCCGATCAGGCGAGCTACTGGCACAGATACGCAGTATTTT. Using reference TRBV28 and TRBJ2-3 for the parts outside the CDR3, the full variable domain is DVKVTQSSRYLVKRTGEKVFLECVQDMDHENMFWYRQDPGLGLRLIYFSYDVKMKEKGDIPEGYSVSREKKERFSLILESASTNQTSMYLCASSPIRRATGTDTQYFGPGTRLTVL.

This clonotype was observed at least ten times. The genes are TRBV2 and TRBJ2-4; no clear D gene. The length of the CDR3 is 13 residues. CDR1 and CDR2 from the germline V gene are SNHLY and FYNNEI. V shed 6 bases and J shed 6 bases, with 12 bases lying between them. The CDR3 spells CASRRGERNIQYF. Here the CDR3 DNA reads TGTGCCAGCAGGCGAGGAGAGAGAAACATTCAGTACTTC.

The genes are TRBV7-2 and TRBJ1-1; D might be TRBD1 (6 bases). Trimming removed 4 bases at V and 10 bases at J, with 22 bases between. From germline, CDR1 is SGHTA and CDR2 FQGNSA. The length of the CDR3 is 15 residues. CDR3 loop: CASSSDRREGVIAFF. CDR3 coding DNA: TGTGCCAGCAGCTCCGATAGACGAGAGGGGGTAATAGCTTTCTTT.

This chain links TRBV29-1 with TRBJ1-1; D might be TRBD1 (5 bases). The CDR3 spans 12 residues. Trimming removed 6 bases at V and 2 bases at J, with 10 bases between. Germline V gene lookup returns CDR1 SQVTM and CDR2 ANQGSEA. CDR3 DNA sequence: TGCAGCGTATACCGGGACAACACTGAAGCTTTCTTT. This codes for CSVYRDNTEAFF.

The chain carries TRBV12-3 or TRBV12-4 and TRBJ2-3; 11 bases are a match to TRBD2. Trimming at V came to 5 bases and at J to 2 bases, leaving 3 bases not matched to a gene. The CDR3 is 15 amino acids. The CDR3 nucleotides read TGTGCCAGCAGTGGGACTAGCGGACTCACAGATACGCAGTATTTT. It encodes CASSGTSGLTDTQYF.

V is TRBV4-1 and J is TRBJ1-5; D gene ambiguous. V was clipped by 3 bases and J by 0 bases, with 9 bases between them. Germline V gives CDR1 MGHRA, CDR2 YSYEKL. This CDR3 comprises 15 residues. For the CDR3, the DNA is TGCGCCAGCAGCCAGATCGGAAATAGCAATCAGCCCCAGCATTTT. This codes for CASSQIGNSNQPQHF.

Ten or more counts support this clonotype. The chain has TRBV27 and TRBJ2-1; D remains ambiguous. Trimming cost V 6 bases and J 7 bases, with 7 bases left between them. Germline V gene data show CDR1 as MNHEY and CDR2 as SMNVEV (reference sequence). This CDR3 spans 11 amino acids. CDR3 coding DNA: TGTGCCAGCAGCGAGAGGAATGAGCAGTTCTTC. It specifies CASSERNEQFF.

The table lists this clonotype with many counts. The rearrangement joins TRBV27 to TRBJ2-7; a weak D match, TRBD2 (5 bases). V gave up 3 bases and J gave up 5 bases, with 11 bases separating them. The germline gives CDR1 MNHEY, CDR2 SMNVEV (reference sequence). CDR3 size: 13 residues. CDR3 amino acids: CASSFGISNEQYF. In DNA form, the CDR3 reads TGTGCCAGCAGTTTCGGGATTTCTAACGAGCAGTACTTC.

This clonotype was seen once. The V gene is TRBV12-3 or TRBV12-4, the J gene TRBJ2-7; D uncertain. The CDR3 runs 12 residues. The V end lost 5 bases, the J end lost 7 bases, and 12 bases lay between the germline ends. This chain's CDR3 is CASSGVGREQYF. CDR3 nucleotide sequence: TGTGCCAGCAGTGGAGTAGGTCGAGAGCAGTACTTC.

This clonotype came up many times. The rearrangement links TRBV12-3 or TRBV12-4 to TRBJ2-5; TRBD1 agrees at 11 bases. The J segment lost 4 bases and the V segment lost 4 bases, leaving 8 bases of the junction unmatched. There are 16 residues in the CDR3. DNA of the CDR3: TGTGCCAGCAGTTCCTCCTCCGGGACAGGGGGAGAGACCCAGTACTTC. Translating it yields CASSSSSGTGGETQYF.

For this clonotype: A much bigger clone sits one base away, suggesting this may be a read error. The J gene is TRBJ2-7, the V gene TRBV20-1, with TRBD2 matching over 10 bases. Germline CDR1 and CDR2: DFQATT and SNEGSKA (reference sequence). This CDR3 has 16 amino acids. The trim removed 3 bases at V and 7 bases at J, leaving 15 bases unmatched. The CDR3 reads CSASPSGGAVYNEQYF. In DNA, the CDR3 is TGCAGTGCTAGCCCCAGCGGGGGGGCGGTCTACAATGAGCAGTACTTC.

This clonotype was observed a handful of times. The chain joins TRBV28 to TRBJ2-7, with D perhaps matching TRBD2 (7 bases). CDR3 length equals 15 residues. The V end lost 6 bases, the J end lost 3 bases, and 18 bases lay between the germline ends. Germline values: CDR1 MDHEN, CDR2 SYDVKM. This CDR3 reads CASSKGGARVYEQYF. CDR3 DNA: TGTGCCAGCAGCAAAGGGGGGGCGCGGGTCTACGAGCAGTACTTC.

The chain joins TRBV5-1 to TRBJ2-5; tentative D call: TRBD1 (6 bases). Germline CDR1 SGHRS, CDR2 YFSETQ. This CDR3 region has 14 residues. V was shortened by 3 bases and J by 3 bases, with 12 bases between the two germline ends. CDR3 region: CASSWDRQEETQYF. CDR3 bases: TGCGCCAGCAGCTGGGATCGACAGGAAGAGACCCAGTACTTC.

The chain uses TRBV27 and TRBJ1-1; D ambiguous. Germline V gene data show CDR1 as MNHEY and CDR2 as SMNVEV (reference sequence). The CDR3 totals 15 residues. Deletions cut 2 bases from V and 4 bases from J, with 14 bases between. CDR3 DNA: TGTGCCAGCAGTTTAGTTCGGGATTGGGGCACTGAAGCTTTCTTT. Translating gives CASSLVRDWGTEAFF.

This clonotype came up a few times. This CDR3 reads CASSLVGGVSSYNEQFF. CDR3 bases: TGTGCCAGCAGCTTGGTCGGGGGTGTTTCCTCCTACAATGAGCAGTTCTTC. The chain recombines TRBV5-6 with TRBJ2-1; D is possibly TRBD2 (6 bases). Trimming shortened V by 0 bases and J by 0 bases, and 13 bases separated the two germline ends. The CDR3 loop spans 17 amino acids. Germline CDR1 SGHDT, CDR2 YYEEEE.

This clonotype showed up many times. This chain uses TRBV20-1 with TRBJ2-1; 9 positions agree with TRBD1. Trimming cost V 5 bases and J 6 bases; bases outside gene matches: 8. In germline, CDR1 is DFQATT, CDR2 SNEGSKA (reference sequence). CDR3 length equals 14 residues. The CDR3 DNA follows: TGCAGTGCTTTTACGGACAGGGGCTCCAATGAGCAGTTCTTC. Its protein is CSAFTDRGSNEQFF.